These 3 T cell receptor beta chains came from one sample sequenced in a study of blood T cell repertoires in COVID-19. Profiling relied on immunoSEQ multiplex PCR, and the TCRdb table lists in-frame clones only, not all of them. The data hold some 46,000 clones, with 85% observed a single time. Specimen: peripheral blood. The receptors originated from a man between 60 and 75 years old with acute or convalescent COVID-19.

In its sample, this clone was seen once. The rearrangement links TRBV5-6 to TRBJ2-1, with TRBD2 identical over 8 bases. The CDR3 is 14 amino acids. Losses at the gene ends were 4 bases for V and 4 bases for J; bases not matched to a gene: 4. Germline values: CDR1 SGHDT, CDR2 YYEEEE. The CDR3 region has the DNA TGTGCCAGCAGCCGGGGGGGCCGATACAATGAGCAGTTCTTC. It yields the protein CASSRGGRYNEQFF.

CDR3 DNA: TGTGCCACCAACGTAGCGGGAGGGCGGGCCTACAATGAGCAGTTCTTC. Its translation: CATNVAGGRAYNEQFF. The gene calls are TRBV28 and TRBJ2-1; 11 bases line up with TRBD2. V dropped 10 bases and J dropped 2; count of bases not matched to a gene: 10. CDR1 and CDR2 from the germline V gene are MDHEN and SYDVKM. This CDR3 has 16 amino acids. Based on the CDR3 plus reference TRBV28 and TRBJ2-1, the full variable domain is DVKVTQSSRYLVKRTGEKVFLECVQDMDHENMFWYRQDPGLGLRLIYFSYDVKMKEKGDIPEGYSVSREKKERFSLILESASTNQTSMYLCATNVAGGRAYNEQFFGPGTRLTVL.

The chain has TRBV7-6 and TRBJ2-3, with a possible D match to TRBD2 (6 bases). CDR1 and CDR2 (germline): SGHVS, FNYEAQ. CDR3 length: 15 amino acids. Deletions cut 1 base from V and 4 bases from J, with 12 bases between. The CDR3 nucleotides read TGTGCCAGCAGCTTAGACGGCGGGGCCCCAGATACGCAGTATTTT. Translating gives CASSLDGGAPDTQYF. The full variable domain, in which reference TRBV7-6 and TRBJ2-3 provide the parts outside the CDR3, is GAGVSQSPRYKVTKRGQDVALRCDPISGHVSLYWYRQALGQGPEFLTYFNYEAQQDKSGLPNDRFSAERPEGSISTLTIQRTEQRDSAMYRCASSLDGGAPDTQYFGPGTRLTVL.